This T cell receptor (beta chain) was sequenced in a study of blood T cell repertoires in COVID-19. Study at large: The analysed material was cDNA or gDNA that came from T cells, B-cell-depleted T cells, or PBMCs.

Original processing notes: Reference gene primer amplification gave nucleated cell count estimates. TCRdb keeps only in-frame clones here, not all; method: immunoSEQ multiplex PCR. V and J calls and clone size follow that table, whereas D and trimming were derived from the DNA. Of approximately 140,000 clones listed, roughly 90% were seen once; the top ten hold roughly 1.2%. Grouping used clinical history reported by participants in a survey and questionnaire. The germline gives CDR1 DFQATT, CDR2 SNEGSKA (reference sequence). The ends were cut back, 3 bases at V and 7 bases at J, with 18 bases in the middle. The CDR3 extends over 15 amino acids.

Material for sequencing was PBMCs or T cells enriched from blood (not recorded which). This receptor was identified in a woman aged 30 to 39 with acute COVID-19. This sequence joins TRBV20-1 and TRBJ2-2; the D gene is possibly TRBD2 (7 bases). The CDR3 sequence: CSASQPGGGHGELFF. The CDR3 bases are TGCAGTGCTAGTCAACCGGGGGGCGGTCACGGGGAGCTGTTTTTT.